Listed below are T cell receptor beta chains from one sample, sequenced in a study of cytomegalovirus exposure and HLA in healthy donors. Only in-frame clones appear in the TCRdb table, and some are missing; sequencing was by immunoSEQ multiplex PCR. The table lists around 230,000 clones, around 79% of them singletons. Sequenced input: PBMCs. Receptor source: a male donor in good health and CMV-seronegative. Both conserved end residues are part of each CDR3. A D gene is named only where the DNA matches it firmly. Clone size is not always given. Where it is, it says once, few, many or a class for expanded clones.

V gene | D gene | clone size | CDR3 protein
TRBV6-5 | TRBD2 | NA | CASSPGTRGGLEQYF
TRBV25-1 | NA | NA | CASSGDRIPYEQYF
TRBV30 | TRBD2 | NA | CAWRGLAAGDEQYF
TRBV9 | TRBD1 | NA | CASSARQGNIQYF
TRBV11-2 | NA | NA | CASSLVAGWGSYEQYF
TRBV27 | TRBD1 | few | CASSPIPTGSNEQYF
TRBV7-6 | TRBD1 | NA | CASSEGTGRLEKLFF
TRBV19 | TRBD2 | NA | CASSIDASGSKQFF
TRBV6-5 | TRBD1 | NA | CASINGQGGTEAFF
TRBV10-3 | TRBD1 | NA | CAISEGTGVAQYF
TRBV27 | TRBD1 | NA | CASSLLGTGGIMNTEAFF
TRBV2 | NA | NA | CASSEADSLSGYTF
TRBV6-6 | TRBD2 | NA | CASSYSGAGGPEFF
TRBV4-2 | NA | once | CASSQDKTSDEQFF
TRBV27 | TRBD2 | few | CASRRTGGYEQYF
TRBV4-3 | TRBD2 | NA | CASSQGATSRSTDTQYF
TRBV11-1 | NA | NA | CASSLEERSTDTQYF
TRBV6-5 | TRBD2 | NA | CASSLAGDSWREQYF
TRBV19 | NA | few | CASSIERGYEQFF
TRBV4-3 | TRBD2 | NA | CASSQLAGGPDTQYF
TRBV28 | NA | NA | CASSLRSRRSYEQYF
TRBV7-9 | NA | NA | CASSLGQGSYNEQFF
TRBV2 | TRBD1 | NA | CASSAGQGAGGYTF
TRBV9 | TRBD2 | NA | CASSSGGAGNEQFF
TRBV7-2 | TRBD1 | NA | CASSSWDRRDTF
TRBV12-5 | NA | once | CASAPGGSSYNEQFF
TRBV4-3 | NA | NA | CASSQGIRAASSYNEQFF
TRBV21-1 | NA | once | CASSKVETGDREQYF
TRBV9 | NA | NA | CASSIQDSGNTIYF
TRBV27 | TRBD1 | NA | CASSLGTGANTGELFF
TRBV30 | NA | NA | CAWREAVNSPLHF
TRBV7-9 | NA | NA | CASSLARGGEDNEQFF
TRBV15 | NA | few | CATIARGTGELFF
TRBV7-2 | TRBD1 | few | CASSNRQGRGNQPQHF
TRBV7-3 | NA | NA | CASSLDAGIDYGYTF
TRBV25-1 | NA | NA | CASARGGLDYGYTF
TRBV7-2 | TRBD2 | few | CASSLTWAGGSEQFF
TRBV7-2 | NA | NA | CASSQGRSSGNTIYF
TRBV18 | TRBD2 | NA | CASSPGRDEQYF
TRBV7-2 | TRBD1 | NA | CASSLAQGGRNSPLHF
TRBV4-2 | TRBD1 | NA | CASSHDEGQGRGGYTF
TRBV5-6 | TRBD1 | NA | CASSFDRGNQPQHF
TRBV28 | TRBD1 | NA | CASSLSSGGYGYTF
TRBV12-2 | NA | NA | CASRLEARGGAGGTYEQYF
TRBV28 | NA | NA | CASTRTSTNEKLFF
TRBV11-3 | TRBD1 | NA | CASSSGQGLNWSSDTQYF
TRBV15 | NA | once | CATSRAPKKLSTDTQYF
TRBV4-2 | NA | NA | CASSHGTEKGSYNEQFF